This TCR beta chain is from a study of T-cell reconstitution after alpha-beta-depleted transplantation in children. Unique molecular identifiers were incorporated into the prepared TCRbeta library. A single record per CDR3 protein comes from TCRdb applying MiXCR to the PCR reads. The sample has approximately 400,000 distinct CDR3 sequences, approximately 10% seen once. From germline, CDR1 is DFQATT and CDR2 SNEGSKA (reference sequence). This CDR3 has 14 residues. V lost 2 bases and J lost 4, with 9 bases in between. This chain joins TRBV20-1 and TRBJ2-6; D is ambiguous. Sequencing used PBMCs from the stem cell graft donor, obtained from the stem cell graft. This receptor was identified in a human donor who donated a stem cell graft to a child with acute myeloid leukemia. CDR3 DNA sequence: TGCAGTGCTAGAAGCCCGAGCGGGGCCAACGTCCTGACTTTC. Translating gives CSARSPSGANVLTF.